This T cell receptor (beta chain) comes out of a study of blood T cells in healthy people across ages. V was pared by 4 bases and J by 2 bases, with 15 bases between. There are 15 residues in the CDR3. The germline V gene encodes CDR1 MNHEY and CDR2 SMNVEV (reference sequence). Together with a sample-barcoded 5' primer, a J-beta primer mix was included in a second PCR lasting roughly 6 to 12 cycles. TCRdb re-called the 5' RACE reads with MiXCR, one entry per CDR3 protein. The repertoire holds roughly 800,000 distinct CDR3 sequences, with roughly 25% as singletons. Separately, the same data were catalogued under a study of T cells of mothers and their children. That paper states: The sample comes from fewer than 10 healthy Caucasian donors: mothers and children.

V is TRBV27 and J is TRBJ2-7, with D possibly being TRBD2 (7 bases). The sequencing sample was made of blood. The receptor was derived from a boy younger than 18 in good health. The CDR3 reads CASSWRGGMAYEQYF. CDR3 bases: TGTGCCAGCAGTTGGAGGGGGGGAATGGCCTACGAGCAGTACTTC.